Listed here are 3 T cell receptor beta chains from one sample, sequenced in a study of shared clonotypes between healthy human individuals. This table comes from immunoSEQ multiplex PCR, and its TCRdb copy is limited to in-frame clones, with some not included. The table lists about 1 million clones, approximately 80% of them singletons. Material: memory CD4+ T cells from PBMCs. Subset described: CD45RA-negative fraction. These receptors all stem from a man aged 18-30 years in good health. Some clones in this sample may be carry-over from other donors' samples.

This chain joins TRBV5-1 and TRBJ1-4; TRBD1 is a possible D gene (5 bases). Germline values: CDR1 SGHRS, CDR2 YFSETQ. V was cut by 4 bases and J by 2 bases, with 12 bases left in between. The CDR3 runs 15 residues. The CDR3 sequence: CASSATGDTNEKLFF. As DNA, the CDR3 is TGCGCCAGCAGCGCCACAGGAGACACTAATGAAAAACTGTTTTTT.

This chain joins TRBV7-9 and TRBJ1-1; 7 positions match TRBD1. Germline lookup yields CDR1 SEHNR and CDR2 FQNEAQ (reference sequence). V trimming: 7 bases; J trimming: 0 bases; junction bases outside the gene matches: 11. This CDR3 spans 16 amino acids. For the CDR3, the DNA is TGTGCCAGCACCTGGGACAGCTTTTCTATGAACACTGAAGCTTTCTTT. This codes for CASTWDSFSMNTEAFF. Drawing the rest from reference TRBV7-9 and TRBJ1-1, the complete variable domain is DTGVSQNPRHKITKRGQNVTFRCDPISEHNRLYWYRQTLGQGPEFLTYFQNEAQLEKSRLLSDRFSAERPKGSFSTLEIQRTEQGDSAMYLCASTWDSFSMNTEAFFGQGTRLTVV.

The CDR3 here is CASSPQSLFNSPLHF. The DNA of the CDR3 is TGTGCCAGCAGCCCCCAGAGCCTTTTTAATTCACCCCTCCACTTT. The V and J genes are TRBV7-9 and TRBJ1-6; D uncertain. The CDR3 runs to 15 residues. V lost 5 bases to trimming and J lost 6 bases, with 14 bases between them. CDR1 and CDR2 (germline): SEHNR, FQNEAQ (reference sequence). Full variable domain (missing parts from reference TRBV7-9 and TRBJ1-6): DTGVSQNPRHKITKRGQNVTFRCDPISEHNRLYWYRQTLGQGPEFLTYFQNEAQLEKSRLLSDRFSAERPKGSFSTLEIQRTEQGDSAMYLCASSPQSLFNSPLHFGNGTRLTVT.